Listed below are T cell receptor beta chains from one sample, sequenced in a study of T cell responses to AZD1222 COVID-19 vaccine. Here immunoSEQ multiplex PCR was the method, and the copy in TCRdb shows in-frame clones only, minus some. The table has approximately 92,000 clones, roughly nine tenths seen once; the top ten hold around 8%. The sample consisted of peripheral blood, taken on day 0 of AZD1222 vaccination. These TCRs come from an adult in good health. The CDR3 runs from the conserved cysteine through the conserved F or W. The D gene is left open where the match is weak. Not every row has a clone size; where given, it reads once, few, many or a size class.

cdr3_nt: TGTGCCAGCAGCGGGCAGGGGGCCCCGGGGACTGAAGCTTTCTTT
cdr3_aa: CASSGQGAPGTEAFF
clone_size: .
v_call: TRBV7-2
d_call: TRBD1
j_call: TRBJ1-1

cdr3_nt: TGTGCCAGCAGTTTACGACTAGCGGCAGATACGCAGTATTTT
cdr3_aa: CASSLRLAADTQYF
clone_size: .
v_call: TRBV27
d_call: TRBD2
j_call: TRBJ2-3

cdr3_nt: TGTGCCAGCAGCTGGGGGTACGTTCAGCCCCAGCATTTT
cdr3_aa: CASSWGYVQPQHF
clone_size: .
v_call: TRBV12-3/TRBV12-4
d_call: .
j_call: TRBJ1-5

cdr3_nt: TGCAGCGTTTTCTCGGGGGATGAGCAGTTCTTC
cdr3_aa: CSVFSGDEQFF
clone_size: .
v_call: TRBV29-1
d_call: .
j_call: TRBJ2-1

cdr3_nt: TGTGCTAGTGGTTTCTACGAGCAGTACTTC
cdr3_aa: CASGFYEQYF
clone_size: .
v_call: TRBV12-5
d_call: .
j_call: TRBJ2-7

cdr3_nt: TGTGCCAGCAGTTACCACCTCTCTGGAAACACCATATATTTT
cdr3_aa: CASSYHLSGNTIYF
clone_size: .
v_call: TRBV6-2/TRBV6-3
d_call: .
j_call: TRBJ1-3

cdr3_nt: TGTGCCACCAGCAGAGAGGCCGGCGGCTACACCTTC
cdr3_aa: CATSREAGGYTF
clone_size: .
v_call: TRBV15
d_call: .
j_call: TRBJ1-2

cdr3_nt: TGCGCCACCCGACTCGCGGGAGGGCAAGATACGCAGTATTTT
cdr3_aa: CATRLAGGQDTQYF
clone_size: .
v_call: TRBV5-1
d_call: TRBD2
j_call: TRBJ2-3

cdr3_nt: TGTGCCAGCAGCTTAGCGGGGTTCACTGAAGCTTTCTTT
cdr3_aa: CASSLAGFTEAFF
clone_size: .
v_call: TRBV7-3
d_call: .
j_call: TRBJ1-1

cdr3_nt: TGTGCCAGCTGCACTGGTGCGGGAGGACCCTCCTACAATGAGCAGTTCTTC
cdr3_aa: CASCTGAGGPSYNEQFF
clone_size: .
v_call: TRBV11-3
d_call: TRBD2
j_call: TRBJ2-1

cdr3_nt: TGCGCCAGCAGCCAAGGACAGGGGCCTCCCCGGCGTGGCTACACCTTC
cdr3_aa: CASSQGQGPPRRGYTF
clone_size: .
v_call: TRBV4-1
d_call: TRBD1
j_call: TRBJ1-2

cdr3_nt: TGTGCCAGCAGCAGGGATCGGGGGGTGGAAAAACTGTTTTTT
cdr3_aa: CASSRDRGVEKLFF
clone_size: .
v_call: TRBV21-1
d_call: .
j_call: TRBJ1-4

cdr3_nt: TGTGCCAGCAGTGCTCCGACGGGGATGGTCAATCAGCCCCAGCATTTT
cdr3_aa: CASSAPTGMVNQPQHF
clone_size: once
v_call: TRBV6-1
d_call: .
j_call: TRBJ1-5

cdr3_nt: TGCGCCAGCAGCCCCAGAGGACAGGGACTAATATTCACTGAAGCTTTCTTT
cdr3_aa: CASSPRGQGLIFTEAFF
clone_size: .
v_call: TRBV4-3
d_call: TRBD1
j_call: TRBJ1-1

cdr3_nt: TGTGCCAGCACCGCCCAGGCTTACCACGAGCAGTACTTC
cdr3_aa: CASTAQAYHEQYF
clone_size: .
v_call: TRBV6-5
d_call: .
j_call: TRBJ2-7

cdr3_nt: TGTGCCAGCAGCCAAAAGGGACTAGGAATGGAGTACAATGAGCAGTTCTTC
cdr3_aa: CASSQKGLGMEYNEQFF
clone_size: .
v_call: TRBV4-2
d_call: TRBD2
j_call: TRBJ2-1

cdr3_nt: TGTGCCAGCAGCTTGTTGGGGGGGGGCAGGTACACTGAAGCTTTCTTT
cdr3_aa: CASSLLGGGRYTEAFF
clone_size: .
v_call: TRBV5-4
d_call: .
j_call: TRBJ1-1

cdr3_nt: TGTGCCAGCAGCGTTACCCGGACAGGTCTTTGGGGCTACACCTTC
cdr3_aa: CASSVTRTGLWGYTF
clone_size: .
v_call: TRBV7-6
d_call: TRBD1
j_call: TRBJ1-2

cdr3_nt: TGTGCCAGCAGCGTAGGGACAGGTTCGAACACTGAAGCTTTCTTT
cdr3_aa: CASSVGTGSNTEAFF
clone_size: few
v_call: TRBV9
d_call: TRBD1
j_call: TRBJ1-1

cdr3_nt: TGCGCCAGCAGCTTGGAGGGGGGTACCTACAATGAGCAGTTCTTC
cdr3_aa: CASSLEGGTYNEQFF
clone_size: .
v_call: TRBV5-1
d_call: .
j_call: TRBJ2-1

cdr3_nt: TGTGCCAGCAGCTTAAATGACGGGCCCACCGGGGAGCTGTTTTTT
cdr3_aa: CASSLNDGPTGELFF
clone_size: .
v_call: TRBV7-3
d_call: .
j_call: TRBJ2-2

cdr3_nt: TGTGCCAGCAGTTACTCGGTTGGCGACACCGGGGAGCTGTTTTTT
cdr3_aa: CASSYSVGDTGELFF
clone_size: few
v_call: TRBV6-2/TRBV6-3
d_call: .
j_call: TRBJ2-2

cdr3_nt: TGTGCCAGCAGCCCTTATGGTGAGCAGTTCTTC
cdr3_aa: CASSPYGEQFF
clone_size: .
v_call: TRBV7-2
d_call: .
j_call: TRBJ2-1

cdr3_nt: TGCAGCGTTCCTACCTCGTCGTATGGGCAGAACTATGGCTACACCTTC
cdr3_aa: CSVPTSSYGQNYGYTF
clone_size: .
v_call: TRBV29-1
d_call: .
j_call: TRBJ1-2

cdr3_nt: TGTGCCAGTAGTATGGGTGTACCCTCCTACAATGAGCAGTTCTTC
cdr3_aa: CASSMGVPSYNEQFF
clone_size: .
v_call: TRBV19
d_call: .
j_call: TRBJ2-1

cdr3_nt: TGTGCCAGCAACGGGTGGGGGGGGAGGAATGAGCAGTTCTTC
cdr3_aa: CASNGWGGRNEQFF
clone_size: .
v_call: TRBV7-2
d_call: TRBD2
j_call: TRBJ2-1

cdr3_nt: TGTGCCAGCAGTGTTGGGGGGGCTGGAGGCAATCAGCCCCAGCATTTT
cdr3_aa: CASSVGGAGGNQPQHF
clone_size: .
v_call: TRBV2
d_call: .
j_call: TRBJ1-5

cdr3_nt: TGCAGCTCCGGCGGGGGGCTCGGCTATGGCTACACCTTC
cdr3_aa: CSSGGGLGYGYTF
clone_size: .
v_call: TRBV29-1
d_call: .
j_call: TRBJ1-2

cdr3_nt: TGTGCCAGCAGTTTGGGACAGTCCTACGAGCAGTACTTC
cdr3_aa: CASSLGQSYEQYF
clone_size: .
v_call: TRBV27
d_call: TRBD1
j_call: TRBJ2-7

cdr3_nt: TGTGCCAGCAGTGAAGATGCTTGGGATGGCTACACCTTC
cdr3_aa: CASSEDAWDGYTF
clone_size: .
v_call: TRBV6-1
d_call: .
j_call: TRBJ1-2

cdr3_nt: TGTGCCAGCAGCCAAGATGGATCGCGGGGGGCTTCTGGAAACACCATATATTTT
cdr3_aa: CASSQDGSRGASGNTIYF
clone_size: .
v_call: TRBV4-2
d_call: .
j_call: TRBJ1-3

cdr3_nt: TGTGCCAGCAGCCCCCTTGGGGGAGGGCCCTACAATGAGCAGTTCTTC
cdr3_aa: CASSPLGGGPYNEQFF
clone_size: once
v_call: TRBV9
d_call: TRBD2
j_call: TRBJ2-1

cdr3_nt: TGTGCCAGCAGCCAAGGACTAGCGGGATCGCTAGGCTCCTACAATGAGCAGTTCTTC
cdr3_aa: CASSQGLAGSLGSYNEQFF
clone_size: .
v_call: TRBV14
d_call: TRBD2
j_call: TRBJ2-1

cdr3_nt: TGTGCCAGCAGCTTAGGTTCTAGCGGGGCCTATGAGCAGTTCTTC
cdr3_aa: CASSLGSSGAYEQFF
clone_size: .
v_call: TRBV7-9
d_call: TRBD2
j_call: TRBJ2-1

cdr3_nt: TGTGCCATCAGTGAGTATTTTAGTGCCGGGACTGAAGCTTTCTTT
cdr3_aa: CAISEYFSAGTEAFF
clone_size: .
v_call: TRBV10-3
d_call: .
j_call: TRBJ1-1

cdr3_nt: TGCAGCGTTGTTGGGGCGACCTCTGGAAACACCATATATTTT
cdr3_aa: CSVVGATSGNTIYF
clone_size: .
v_call: TRBV29-1
d_call: .
j_call: TRBJ1-3

cdr3_nt: TGCGCCAGCAGCCCAGCGACAGGCGCCCTTAACTATGGCTACACCTTC
cdr3_aa: CASSPATGALNYGYTF
clone_size: .
v_call: TRBV5-1
d_call: .
j_call: TRBJ1-2

cdr3_nt: TGTGCCAGCAACTTAGATCGGGGTTCTAATTCACCCCTCCACTTT
cdr3_aa: CASNLDRGSNSPLHF
clone_size: .
v_call: TRBV7-9
d_call: .
j_call: TRBJ1-6

cdr3_nt: TGTGCCAGCAGCGTCGGAACAGGGATGAACACTGAAGCTTTCTTT
cdr3_aa: CASSVGTGMNTEAFF
clone_size: .
v_call: TRBV11-2
d_call: .
j_call: TRBJ1-1

cdr3_nt: TGTGCCAGCAGTGAATATAAGGGGGCTGGGGCCAACGTCCTGACTTTC
cdr3_aa: CASSEYKGAGANVLTF
clone_size: .
v_call: TRBV25-1
d_call: .
j_call: TRBJ2-6

cdr3_nt: TGTGCCAGCTCACCCCAACTCCAGTCGAACACTGAAGCTTTCTTT
cdr3_aa: CASSPQLQSNTEAFF
clone_size: .
v_call: TRBV18
d_call: .
j_call: TRBJ1-1

cdr3_nt: TGCGCCAGCAGCCCGGGTTTAATGGGGGTGGAAAAGACCCAGTACTTC
cdr3_aa: CASSPGLMGVEKTQYF
clone_size: .
v_call: TRBV5-1
d_call: .
j_call: TRBJ2-5

cdr3_nt: TGCGCCAGCAGCCAAGACCCAGGGGAGGACGAAAAACTGTTTTTT
cdr3_aa: CASSQDPGEDEKLFF
clone_size: .
v_call: TRBV4-1
d_call: .
j_call: TRBJ1-4

cdr3_nt: TGCGCCAGCACCTCCCTTACTGCTGGGGGTTATTCACCCCTCCACTTT
cdr3_aa: CASTSLTAGGYSPLHF
clone_size: .
v_call: TRBV4-3
d_call: .
j_call: TRBJ1-6

cdr3_nt: TGTGCCAGCTCACCACCCTGGGGGGTAGATACGCAGTATTTT
cdr3_aa: CASSPPWGVDTQYF
clone_size: once
v_call: TRBV18
d_call: .
j_call: TRBJ2-3